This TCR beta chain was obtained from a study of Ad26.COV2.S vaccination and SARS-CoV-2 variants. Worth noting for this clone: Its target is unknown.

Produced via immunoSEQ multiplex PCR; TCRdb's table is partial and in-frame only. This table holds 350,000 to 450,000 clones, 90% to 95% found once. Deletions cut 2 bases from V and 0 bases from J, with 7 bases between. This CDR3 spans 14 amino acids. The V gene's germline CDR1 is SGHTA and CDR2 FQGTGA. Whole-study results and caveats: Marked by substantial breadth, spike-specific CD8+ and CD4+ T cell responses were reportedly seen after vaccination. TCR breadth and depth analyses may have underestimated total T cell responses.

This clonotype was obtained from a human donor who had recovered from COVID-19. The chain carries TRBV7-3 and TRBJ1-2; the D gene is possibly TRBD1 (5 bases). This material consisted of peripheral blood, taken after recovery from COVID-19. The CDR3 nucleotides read TGTGCCAGCAGCTTAGGGGCGTCTAACTATGGCTACACCTTC. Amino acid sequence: CASSLGASNYGYTF. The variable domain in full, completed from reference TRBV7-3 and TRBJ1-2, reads GAGVSQTPSNKVTEKGKYVELRCDPISGHTALYWYRQSLGQGPEFLIYFQGTGAADDSGLPNDRFFAVRPEGSVSTLKIQRTERGDSAVYLCASSLGASNYGYTFGSGTRLTVV.